The clone carrying this TCR beta chain occurred a few times. The sample belongs to a study of blood T cell repertoires in COVID-19. Study context: Sites across the United States, Italy and Spain contributed samples from acute and convalescent COVID-19.

How the authors handled the data: Reference gene primer amplification yielded estimated nucleated cell counts. The assay was immunoSEQ multiplex PCR, and TCRdb's table has in-frame clones only and misses some. That table furnishes V, J and clone size, whereas the DNA furnished D and trimming. The sample yields 150,000 to 200,000 clones, about 81% seen once. This clonotype originated in an older woman with COVID-19, enrolled during active disease. Sequenced material: peripheral blood.

The CDR3 sequence: CASSQEGYGYTF. The CDR3 coding sequence is TGTGCCAGCAGCCAGGAAGGCTATGGCTACACCTTC. This chain links TRBV7-9 with TRBJ1-2; D is undetermined. V was trimmed by 5 bases and J by 4 bases, leaving 8 bases between them. Germline CDR1 SEHNR, CDR2 FQNEAQ (reference sequence). The CDR3 is made up of 12 amino acids.